These 14 T cell receptor beta chains share one sample of origin, sequenced in a study of T cell responses to AZD1222 COVID-19 vaccine (dated by TCRdb to about 2021). Receptor libraries were prepared by the immunoSEQ multiplex PCR assay. Held by TCRdb, this immuneACCESS table contains in-frame sequences only and omits some clones. Under half of the omission traces to an unresolved V gene where checked; the cause of the rest is unknown. For this sample the table gives about 130,000 clones, of which about 94% were detected only once. About 0.86% of the sample rests with the top ten. According to the study, the label for this sample's time point signals: baseline before first vaccination. This sample comprised peripheral blood, obtained on day 0 of AZD1222 vaccination. The receptors here all came from an adult in good health.

The chain has TRBV2 and TRBJ1-2, with 8 positions matching TRBD1. The CDR3 is made up of 15 amino acids. In germline, CDR1 is SNHLY, CDR2 FYNNEI. V lost 7 bases, J lost 2 bases, and 9 bases stayed unmatched. CDR3 sequence reads: CASNLGRGPNYGYTF. The DNA for the CDR3 is TGTGCCAGCAATTTGGGCAGGGGGCCAAACTATGGCTACACCTTC.

This chain connects TRBV27 to TRBJ2-2, with unresolved D. The germline V gene encodes CDR1 MNHEY and CDR2 SMNVEV (reference sequence). V lost 8 bases and J 8 bases, leaving 15 bases between the germline ends. CDR3 size: 13 residues. DNA for the CDR3: TGTGCCAGCGGGCCCTGGACGGATGGGGAGCTGTTTTTT. It encodes CASGPWTDGELFF.

The table lists this clone with a few counts. The CDR3 region is CASSYSRQGHTEAFF. The CDR3 DNA reads TGTGCCAGCAGTTACTCGAGACAGGGTCATACTGAAGCTTTCTTT. The chain is built from TRBV6-5 and TRBJ1-1; 7 positions agree with TRBD1. The trim removed 0 bases at V and 5 bases at J, leaving 6 bases unmatched. The germline CDR1 and CDR2 sequences are MNHEY and SVGAGI. The CDR3 runs to 15 residues.

This chain connects TRBV4-1 to TRBJ1-1, with TRBD1 identical over 11 bases. The V and J ends lost 2 bases and 4 bases, in that order; junction bases with no gene match: 3. This CDR3 comprises 15 residues. Germline V gene data show CDR1 as MGHRA and CDR2 as YSYEKL. The CDR3 DNA reads TGCGCCAGCAGCCAAAGGGACAGGGGGGGCACTGAAGCTTTCTTT. This encodes CASSQRDRGGTEAFF.

This sequence joins TRBV6-5 and TRBJ1-4; TRBD1 matches at 8 bases. The CDR3 length is 16 residues. Germline V lookup: CDR1 MNHEY, CDR2 SVGAGI. Losses at the gene ends were 2 bases for V and 8 bases for J; bases not matched to a gene: 10. CDR3 nucleotides: TGTGCCAGCAGTTACGGGTTAGGACAGGGCAGGGAAAAACTGTTTTTT. It translates to CASSYGLGQGREKLFF.

The genes are TRBV14 and TRBJ2-3; D gene uncertain. With 4 bases removed from V and 6 bases from J, the gap between germline ends came to 14 bases. The CDR3 length is 14 residues. Germline V CDR1 and CDR2: SGHDN, FVKESK. CDR3 bases: TGTGCCAGCAGCCGTACTGTTCTGAGGGATACGCAGTATTTT. It is translated as CASSRTVLRDTQYF.

V gene TRBV7-8 combines with J gene TRBJ1-1; possible D gene TRBD1, 5 bases. Germline V gene sequence: CDR1 SGHVS, CDR2 FQNEAQ. The CDR3 sequence is 13 residues long. Trimming pared 5 bases from V and 1 base from J, leaving 8 bases between. CDR3 amino acids: CASSGRENTEAFF. Here the CDR3 DNA reads TGTGCCAGCAGCGGCAGGGAGAACACTGAAGCTTTCTTT.

The chain recombines TRBV28 with TRBJ1-1; 9 bases map to TRBD1. J lost 4 bases, V lost 5 bases, and 14 bases had no gene match. The germline CDR1 and CDR2 sequences are MDHEN and SYDVKM. CDR3 size: 17 residues. The CDR3 DNA follows: TGTGCCAGCAGTCCGGGACAGGGATATTCGGTTGGCACTGAAGCTTTCTTT. It yields the protein CASSPGQGYSVGTEAFF.

This clone was observed a single time. V gene TRBV7-9 combines with J gene TRBJ2-1; no reliable D call. V gave up 5 bases and J gave up 8 bases, with 13 bases separating them. The germline gives CDR1 SEHNR, CDR2 FQNEAQ (reference sequence). The CDR3 spans 13 residues. The CDR3 nucleotides read TGTGCCAGCAGCCATCTAGGATACGATGAGCAGTTCTTC. Translated, it gives CASSHLGYDEQFF.

The chain uses TRBV5-1 and TRBJ1-2, with D perhaps matching TRBD1 (5 bases). The germline CDR1 and CDR2 sequences are SGHRS and YFSETQ. CDR3 size: 15 residues. The V end was cut by 3 bases, the J end by 4 bases, with 16 bases between. CDR3 amino acids: CASSWGGANSYGYTF. The DNA of the CDR3 is TGCGCCAGCAGCTGGGGAGGGGCCAACTCCTATGGCTACACCTTC.

The chain employs TRBV10-3 and TRBJ1-1, with unresolved D. With 8 bases removed from V and 0 bases from J, the gap between germline ends came to 10 bases. There are 13 residues in the CDR3. Germline V gene lookup returns CDR1 ENHRY and CDR2 SYGVKD. CDR3 sequence (DNA): TGTGCCATCCGGCCTTCCTTGAACACTGAAGCTTTCTTT. Its translation: CAIRPSLNTEAFF.

The chain uses TRBV7-2 and TRBJ2-1; 8 bases match TRBD1. Trimming cost V 3 bases and J 0 bases; bases outside gene matches: 10. CDR3 length: 18 amino acids. From germline, CDR1 is SGHTA and CDR2 FQGNSA. CDR3 residues: CASSFPRGRGLSYNEQFF. CDR3 in DNA: TGTGCCAGCAGCTTCCCCAGGGGGCGGGGCCTCTCCTACAATGAGCAGTTCTTC.

The chain joins TRBV7-9 to TRBJ2-7; 7 nucleotides match TRBD1. The CDR3 is made up of 14 amino acids. Losses at the gene ends were 5 bases for V and 1 base for J; bases not matched to a gene: 5. Looked up from germline, CDR1 is SEHNR and CDR2 is FQNEAQ (reference sequence). In nucleotides, the CDR3 is TGTGCCAGCAGCAGGACAGGTGGTTCCTACGAGCAGTACTTC. Its protein product is CASSRTGGSYEQYF.

The rearrangement uses TRBV4-2 and TRBJ1-6; D is undetermined. V was clipped by 3 bases and J by 10 bases, with 13 bases between them. This CDR3 is 14 amino acids long. Germline CDR1 LGHNA, CDR2 YNFKEQ. As DNA, the CDR3 is TGTGCCAGCAGCCAGAGTGTGGACCCCTCACCCCTCCACTTT. This codes for CASSQSVDPSPLHF.